Following are 8 T cell receptor beta chains from one sample sequenced in a study of neurological immune-mediated disorders. From the 5' RACE reads, TCRdb called clonotypes with MiXCR, one entry per CDR3 protein. Of 20,000 or so distinct CDR3 sequences in the sample, about 2.6% are singletons; the top ten hold under 7%. Sequencing was done on a sample of PBMCs. The origin of the receptors is a woman aged 18-29 years with multiple sclerosis.

This clonotype was recorded many times. V gene TRBV6-5 combines with J gene TRBJ2-2; TRBD2 might be the D (6 bases). Trimming took 10 bases from V and 5 from J, leaving 23 bases between them. Germline V lookup: CDR1 MNHEY, CDR2 SVGAGI. The length of the CDR3 is 16 residues. The CDR3 coding sequence is TGTGCCACCTCCCGTGTTTTGGAGGGAAGGACCGGGGAGCTGTTTTTT. It yields the protein CATSRVLEGRTGELFF.

The sample holds a few counts of this clonotype. The rearrangement links TRBV5-6 to TRBJ1-1; TRBD1 agrees at 7 bases. This CDR3 region has 15 residues. The ends lost 3 bases at V and 0 bases at J; junction bases unmatched: 5. Germline V CDR1 and CDR2: SGHDT, YYEEEE. CDR3: CASSSETGLNTEAFF. As DNA, the CDR3 is TGTGCCAGCAGCTCGGAGACAGGGTTGAACACTGAAGCTTTCTTT.

This clonotype appeared many times. The CDR3 DNA reads TGCAGTGCTAGGAGGGGCTTCTCCTACGAGCAGTACTTC. Translating gives CSARRGFSYEQYF. The chain joins TRBV20-1 to TRBJ2-7; possibly TRBD1 or TRBD2 for D (5 bases each). The CDR3 has 13 amino acids. Germline V CDR1 and CDR2: DFQATT, SNEGSKA (reference sequence). Trimming left V 3 bases short and J 0 bases short, with 9 bases between.

The sample holds many counts of this clonotype. The genes are TRBV20-1 and TRBJ2-2, with TRBD2 matching over 8 bases. After removal of 0 bases from V and 5 bases from J, the junction contained 8 bases not matched to a gene. The CDR3 sequence is 16 residues long. Germline V gene sequence: CDR1 DFQATT, CDR2 SNEGSKA (reference sequence). The CDR3: CSARDSSGRETGELFF. CDR3 in DNA: TGCAGTGCTAGAGATTCAAGCGGGAGAGAAACCGGGGAGCTGTTTTTT.

This clonotype showed up many times. The V call is TRBV7-6, the J call TRBJ1-1; possibly TRBD1 for D (5 bases). Trimming removed 5 bases from V and 6 bases from J, with 13 bases in between. Germline lookup yields CDR1 SGHVS and CDR2 FNYEAQ. This CDR3 has 13 amino acids. CDR3 region: CASSLRVRAEAFF. CDR3 sequence (DNA): TGTGCCAGCAGCCTCAGGGTTAGGGCTGAAGCTTTCTTT.

This clonotype was observed a handful of times. CDR3 sequence: CASSEARVNEKLFF. The CDR3 nucleotides read TGTGCCAGCAGTGAAGCCAGGGTGAATGAAAAACTGTTTTTT. This chain uses TRBV25-1 with TRBJ1-4, with D perhaps TRBD1 (5 bases). The CDR3 length is 14 residues. Trimming left V 2 bases short and J 5 bases short, with 9 bases between. Per the germline V gene, CDR1 is MGHDK and CDR2 is SYGVNS. Supplemented by reference TRBV25-1 and TRBJ1-4, the full variable domain reads EADIYQTPRYLVIGTGKKITLECSQTMGHDKMYWYQQDPGMELHLIHYSYGVNSTEKGDLSSESTVSRIRTEHFPLTLESARPSHTSQYLCASSEARVNEKLFFGSGTQLSVL.

This clonotype was detected a few times. The chain employs TRBV12-3 or TRBV12-4 and TRBJ2-2, with a possible D match to TRBD1 (6 bases). V was clipped by 1 base and J by 6 bases, with 12 bases between them. This CDR3 comprises 15 residues. This CDR3 is CASSLVQGIPGELFF. CDR3 nucleotides: TGTGCCAGCAGTTTAGTGCAGGGGATCCCCGGGGAGCTGTTTTTT.

CDR3 nucleotides: TGTGCCATCAGAGGGGGAACAGCCATGAACACTGAAGCTTTCTTT. It codes for CAIRGGTAMNTEAFF. J is TRBJ1-1 and V is TRBV10-3, with D perhaps TRBD1 (6 bases). This CDR3 spans 15 amino acids. V was pared by 6 bases and J by 0 bases, with 14 bases between. Germline V CDR1 and CDR2: ENHRY, SYGVKD.